The clone carrying this T cell receptor (beta chain) was recorded a few times. What it binds is unknown. Preparing the TCRbeta library involved the use of unique molecular identifiers. Each CDR3 protein gets one entry after TCRdb re-called the PCR reads with MiXCR. Here the sample spans about 290,000 distinct CDR3 sequences, 10% being singletons. The source of the sample is a study of T-cell reconstitution after alpha-beta-depleted transplantation in children. General study findings and limits: A year post-transplant, T-cell counts and diversity derived mostly from newly produced T cells. After transplant, at about two months, alpha-beta T cells were reportedly derived from several hundred expanded graft clones. At day 60, the high TCRbeta diversity found in some patients originated from recipient T cells and thymic progenitors that had survived.

The V and J ends lost 6 bases and 5 bases respectively, with 13 bases between them. This CDR3 contains 13 residues. CDR1 is SGHTA, CDR2 FQGNSA, per germline. This chain uses TRBV7-2 with TRBJ2-5; D possibly matches TRBD1 or TRBD2 (6 bases each). The sequenced sample was PBMCs, obtained before TCRalphabeta/CD19-depleted stem cell transplant. The clonotype comes from a boy younger than two with acute myeloid leukemia, due to receive a stem cell transplant. The CDR3: CASRRGAGETQYF. The CDR3, as DNA: TGTGCCAGCAGAAGGGGGGCCGGTGAGACCCAGTACTTC. The entire variable domain, with the rest obtained from reference TRBV7-2 and TRBJ2-5, is as follows: GAGVSQSPSNKVTEKGKDVELRCDPISGHTALYWYRQSLGQGLEFLIYFQGNSAPDKSGLPSDRFSAERTGGSVSTLTIQRTQQEDSAVYLCASRRGAGETQYFGPGTRLLVL.